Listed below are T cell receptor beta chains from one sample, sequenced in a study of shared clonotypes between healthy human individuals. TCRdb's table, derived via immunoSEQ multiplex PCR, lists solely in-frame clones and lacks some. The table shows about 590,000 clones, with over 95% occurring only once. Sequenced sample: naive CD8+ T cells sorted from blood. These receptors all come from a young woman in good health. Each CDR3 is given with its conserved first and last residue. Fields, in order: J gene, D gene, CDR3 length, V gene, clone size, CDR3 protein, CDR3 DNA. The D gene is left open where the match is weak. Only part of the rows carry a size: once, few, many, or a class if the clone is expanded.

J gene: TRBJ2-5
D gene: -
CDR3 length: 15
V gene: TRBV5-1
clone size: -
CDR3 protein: CASSPLTRGGETQYF
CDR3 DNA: TGCGCCAGCAGCCCGCTGACCCGAGGGGGAGAGACCCAGTACTTC

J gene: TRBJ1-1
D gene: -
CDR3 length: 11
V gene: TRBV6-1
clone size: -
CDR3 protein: CASRGITEAFF
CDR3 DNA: TGTGCCAGCAGGGGTATCACTGAAGCTTTCTTT

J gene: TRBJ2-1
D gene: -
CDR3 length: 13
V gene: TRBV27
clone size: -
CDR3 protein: CASSHLTYNEQFF
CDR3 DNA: TGTGCCAGCAGTCACCTCACCTACAATGAGCAGTTCTTC

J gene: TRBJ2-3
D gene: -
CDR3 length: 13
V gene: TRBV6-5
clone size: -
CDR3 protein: CASSYRSTDTQYF
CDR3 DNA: TGTGCCAGCAGTTACCGTTCAACAGATACGCAGTATTTT

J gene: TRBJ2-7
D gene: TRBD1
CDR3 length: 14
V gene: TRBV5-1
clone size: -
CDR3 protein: CASSTGTADYEQYF
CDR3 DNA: TGCGCCAGCAGCACTGGGACAGCCGACTACGAGCAGTACTTC

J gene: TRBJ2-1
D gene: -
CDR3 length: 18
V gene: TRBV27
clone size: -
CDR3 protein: CASSSSPSGTSFFNEQFF
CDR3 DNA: TGTGCCAGCAGTTCAAGCCCCTCCGGGACTTCGTTTTTCAATGAGCAGTTCTTC

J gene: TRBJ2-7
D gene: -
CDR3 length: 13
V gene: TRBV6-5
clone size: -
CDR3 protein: CASSYRLAYEQYF
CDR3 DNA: TGTGCCAGCAGTTACAGACTTGCCTACGAGCAGTACTTC

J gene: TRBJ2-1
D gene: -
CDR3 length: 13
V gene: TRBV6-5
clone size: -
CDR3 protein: CASGLSSYNEQFF
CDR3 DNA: TGTGCCAGCGGCCTCAGCTCCTACAATGAGCAGTTCTTC

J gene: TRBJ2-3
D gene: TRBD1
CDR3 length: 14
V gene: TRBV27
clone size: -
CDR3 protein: CASSLGTGLDTQYF
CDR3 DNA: TGTGCCAGCAGTCTCGGGACAGGGCTAGATACGCAGTATTTT

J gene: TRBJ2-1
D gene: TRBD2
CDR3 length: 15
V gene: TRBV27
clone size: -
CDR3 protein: CASSLGLAGGNEQFF
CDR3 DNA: TGTGCCAGCAGTTTAGGCCTAGCGGGAGGCAATGAGCAGTTCTTC

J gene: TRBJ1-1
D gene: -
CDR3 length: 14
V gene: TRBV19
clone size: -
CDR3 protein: CASSIGQLNTEAFF
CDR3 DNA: TGTGCCAGTAGTATAGGACAGCTGAACACTGAAGCTTTCTTT

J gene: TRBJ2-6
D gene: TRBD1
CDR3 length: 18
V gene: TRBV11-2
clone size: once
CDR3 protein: CASSDPGQGLGGANVLTF
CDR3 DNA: TGTGCCAGCAGCGATCCGGGACAGGGCCTGGGCGGGGCCAACGTCCTGACTTTC

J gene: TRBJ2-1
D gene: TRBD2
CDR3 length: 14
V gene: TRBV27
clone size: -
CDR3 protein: CASGLAGGYNEQFF
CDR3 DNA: TGTGCCAGCGGGCTAGCGGGAGGGTACAATGAGCAGTTCTTC

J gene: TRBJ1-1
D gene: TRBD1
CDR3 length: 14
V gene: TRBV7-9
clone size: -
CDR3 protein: CASSTRTGNTEAFF
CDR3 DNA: TGTGCCAGCAGCACCCGGACAGGGAACACTGAAGCTTTCTTT

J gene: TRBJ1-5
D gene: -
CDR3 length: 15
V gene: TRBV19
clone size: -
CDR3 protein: CASSVFGGERQPQHF
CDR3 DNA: TGTGCCAGTAGCGTTTTTGGGGGGGAGCGTCAGCCCCAGCATTTT

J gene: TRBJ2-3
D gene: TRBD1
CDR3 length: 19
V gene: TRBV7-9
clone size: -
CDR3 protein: CASSSTTWGRTGHEDTQYF
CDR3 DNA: TGTGCCAGCAGCTCCACGACCTGGGGCCGGACAGGGCACGAGGATACGCAGTATTTT

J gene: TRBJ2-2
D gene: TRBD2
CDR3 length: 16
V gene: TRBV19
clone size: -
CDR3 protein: CASSIGTSGLVGELFF
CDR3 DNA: TGTGCCAGTAGTATTGGGACTAGCGGTCTTGTCGGGGAGCTGTTTTTT

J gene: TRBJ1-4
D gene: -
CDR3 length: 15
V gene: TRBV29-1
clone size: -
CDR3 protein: CSAQASGATNEKLFF
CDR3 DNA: TGCAGCGCCCAAGCGTCGGGTGCAACTAATGAAAAACTGTTTTTT

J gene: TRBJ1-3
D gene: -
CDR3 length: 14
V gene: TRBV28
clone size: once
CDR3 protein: CASQLWGSGNTIYF
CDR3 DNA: TGTGCCAGTCAATTGTGGGGATCTGGAAACACCATATATTTT

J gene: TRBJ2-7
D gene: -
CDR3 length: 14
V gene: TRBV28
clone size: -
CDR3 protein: CASKPVPGTHEQYF
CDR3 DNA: TGTGCCAGCAAACCAGTACCGGGGACCCACGAGCAGTACTTC

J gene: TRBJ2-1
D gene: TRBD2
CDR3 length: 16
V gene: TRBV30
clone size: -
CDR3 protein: CAWSVQRLAGGDEQFF
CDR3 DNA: TGTGCCTGGAGTGTACAGCGGCTAGCGGGAGGTGATGAGCAGTTCTTC

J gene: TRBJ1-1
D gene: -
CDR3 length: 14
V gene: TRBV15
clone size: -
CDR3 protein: CATSRLGGDTEAFF
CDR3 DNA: TGTGCCACCAGCAGGCTCGGGGGGGACACTGAAGCTTTCTTT

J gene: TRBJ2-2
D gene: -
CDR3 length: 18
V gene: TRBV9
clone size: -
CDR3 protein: CASSVNHLRQPYGGELFF
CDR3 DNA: TGTGCCAGCAGCGTTAATCATCTTAGGCAGCCGTACGGGGGGGAGCTGTTTTTT

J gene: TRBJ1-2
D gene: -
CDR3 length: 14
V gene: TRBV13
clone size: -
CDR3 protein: CASSARVGDCGYTF
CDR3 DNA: TGTGCCAGCAGCGCCAGGGTCGGGGACTGTGGCTACACCTTC

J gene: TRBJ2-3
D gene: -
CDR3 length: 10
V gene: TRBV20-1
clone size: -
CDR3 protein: CSARGYTQYF
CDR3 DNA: TGCAGTGCTAGAGGGTATACGCAGTATTTT